Below, one T cell receptor (beta chain) is given with its context. The source of the sample is a study of blood T cell repertoires in COVID-19. Across the study: There were acute and convalescent COVID-19 samples, and they came from the United States, Italy and Spain. Sources were T cells, B-cell-depleted T cells, or PBMCs; the material itself was cDNA or gDNA.

The authors' processing: Reference gene primer amplification gave nucleated cell count estimates. Generated by immunoSEQ multiplex PCR, the TCRdb table keeps only in-frame clones and is missing some. D and trimming come from the DNA, and the V and J calls and clone size come from that table. The top ten clones hold 3.5% to 4.5% of a sample with about 130,000 clones, around 87% of them seen once. The CDR3 sequence is 14 residues long. V lost 6 bases and J lost 4, with 14 bases in between. The germline V gene encodes CDR1 MNHEY and CDR2 SMNVEV (reference sequence). The chain uses TRBV27 and TRBJ2-3; a weak D match, TRBD1 (5 bases). The TCR originated in a woman aged 60-70 years with acute or convalescent COVID-19. Sequencing used peripheral blood. CDR3 nucleotides: TGTGCCAGCAGCTTTTACAGGCCCCCAGATACGCAGTATTTT. As protein: CASSFYRPPDTQYF.